Detailed here is one T cell receptor (beta chain). Its antigen is still unknown. This sample was included in a study of blood T cells in healthy people across ages. Overall study context: Capturing about one barcoded beta molecule per two T cells was achieved by template switching.

Whole-study findings and limits: More naive CD4+ cells and higher diversity were found in long-lived than in aged donors.

A sample-barcoded 5' primer and a J-beta primer mix were used in a second PCR of about 6 to 11 cycles. Unique molecular identifiers of 12 random nucleotides labeled each cDNA. TCRdb passed the 5' RACE reads through MiXCR, listing each CDR3 protein once. The sample consists of 660,000 or so distinct CDR3 sequences, under 70% of them appearing once. The germline V gene has CDR1 MNHEY and CDR2 SVGAGI. This CDR3 is 13 amino acids long. Trimming removed 11 bases at V and 0 bases at J, with 14 bases between. The material sequenced was blood. The rearrangement joins TRBV6-5 to TRBJ2-7; perhaps TRBD1 as D (6 bases). The sequence was collected from a man aged 55 to 70 in good health. CDR3 sequence (DNA): TGTGCCTCCCAAGAACAGGGCTCCTACGAGCAGTACTTC. Translation: CASQEQGSYEQYF.